This T cell receptor beta chain was captured in a study of blood T cell repertoires in COVID-19. Study information: Material from acute and convalescent COVID-19 was sourced from the United States, Italy and Spain. Sources were T cells, B-cell-depleted T cells, or PBMCs; the material itself was cDNA or gDNA.

The V gene's germline CDR1 is MNHEY and CDR2 SMNVEV (reference sequence). Deletions cut 1 base from V and 1 base from J, with 13 bases between. CDR3 size: 16 residues. In the authors' methods: Amplification of reference gene primers provided the estimated nucleated cell counts. Using immunoSEQ multiplex PCR, the repertoire was profiled, and TCRdb retains in-frame clones only, with some absent. V and J calls and clone size are as listed in that table; D and trimming were resolved from the DNA. Counted here are fewer than 120,000 clones, 60% to 80% occurring once; the ten biggest clones make up more than 15%.

The chain combines TRBV27 with TRBJ2-5, with D perhaps matching TRBD1 (7 bases). The TCR was taken from a woman aged 80 or older with active or convalescent COVID-19. Source material: peripheral blood. The CDR3 spells CASSLFYRGGQETQYF. CDR3 bases: TGTGCCAGCAGTTTATTTTACAGGGGAGGCCAAGAGACCCAGTACTTC.